The following is a TCR beta chain sequence with its context. Clones were read by immunoSEQ multiplex PCR, and TCRdb kept only the in-frame ones, dropping some. The sample yields around 140,000 clones, 65% to 80% seen once. This record comes from a study of blood T cell repertoires in COVID-19. Overall study context: Acute and convalescent COVID-19 samples came from the United States, Italy and Spain.

Trimming removed 4 bases from V and 5 bases from J, with 15 bases in between. The germline CDR1 and CDR2 sequences are MNHEY and SVGAGI. The CDR3 runs 15 residues. The chain links TRBV6-5 to TRBJ2-1; no firm D call. The receptor's source is a woman aged 60 to 75 with acute or convalescent COVID-19. Specimen: peripheral blood. CDR3 nucleotides: TGTGCCAGCAGTTCCGGGTTAGCCCGAAACAATGAGCAGTTCTTC. This translates into CASSSGLARNNEQFF.